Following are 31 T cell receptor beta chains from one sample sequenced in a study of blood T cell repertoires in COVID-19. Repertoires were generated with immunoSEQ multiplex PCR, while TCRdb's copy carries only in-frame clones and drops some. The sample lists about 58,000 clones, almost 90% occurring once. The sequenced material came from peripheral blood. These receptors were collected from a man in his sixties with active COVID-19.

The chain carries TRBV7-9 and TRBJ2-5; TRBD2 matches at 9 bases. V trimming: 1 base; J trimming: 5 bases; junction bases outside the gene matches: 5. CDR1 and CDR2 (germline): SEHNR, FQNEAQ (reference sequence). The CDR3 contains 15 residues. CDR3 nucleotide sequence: TGTGCCAGCAGCTTAGGGCTAGCGGGAAGGGAGACCCAGTACTTC. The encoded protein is CASSLGLAGRETQYF.

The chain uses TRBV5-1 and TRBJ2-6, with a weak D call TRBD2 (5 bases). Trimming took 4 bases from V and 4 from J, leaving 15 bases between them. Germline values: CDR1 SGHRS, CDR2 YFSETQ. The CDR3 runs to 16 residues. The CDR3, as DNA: TGCGCCAGCAGCAAGGACGGGAATTCCGGGGCCAACGTCCTGACTTTC. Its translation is CASSKDGNSGANVLTF.

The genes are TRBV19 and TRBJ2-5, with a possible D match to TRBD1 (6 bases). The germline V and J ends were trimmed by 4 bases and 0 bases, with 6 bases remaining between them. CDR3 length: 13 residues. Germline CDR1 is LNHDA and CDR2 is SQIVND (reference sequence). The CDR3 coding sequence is TGTGCCAGTAGTAGGACAGACCAAGAGACCCAGTACTTC. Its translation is CASSRTDQETQYF.

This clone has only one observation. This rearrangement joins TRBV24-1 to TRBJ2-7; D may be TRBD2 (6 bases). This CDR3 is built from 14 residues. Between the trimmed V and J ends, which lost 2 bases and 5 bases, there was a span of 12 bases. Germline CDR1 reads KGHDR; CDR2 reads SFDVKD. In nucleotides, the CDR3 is TGTGCCACCAGTGATTGGCGTCGGGGGAACGAGCAGTACTTC. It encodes CATSDWRRGNEQYF.

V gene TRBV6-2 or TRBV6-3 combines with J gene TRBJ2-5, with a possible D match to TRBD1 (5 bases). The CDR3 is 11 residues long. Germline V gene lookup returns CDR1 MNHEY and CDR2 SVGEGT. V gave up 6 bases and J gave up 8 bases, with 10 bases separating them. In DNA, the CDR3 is TGTGCCAGCAGCTCCGGACAAACCCAGTACTTC. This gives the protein CASSSGQTQYF.

The CDR3 loop is CASSLGQGSQPQHF. DNA of the CDR3: TGTGCCAGCAGCTTAGGACAGGGAAGTCAGCCCCAGCATTTT. The rearrangement links TRBV7-8 to TRBJ1-5; TRBD1 matches 7 bases. CDR3 length: 14 amino acids. V shed 1 base and J 6 bases; nucleotides not matched to a gene: 3. Germline loops: CDR1 SGHVS, CDR2 FQNEAQ.

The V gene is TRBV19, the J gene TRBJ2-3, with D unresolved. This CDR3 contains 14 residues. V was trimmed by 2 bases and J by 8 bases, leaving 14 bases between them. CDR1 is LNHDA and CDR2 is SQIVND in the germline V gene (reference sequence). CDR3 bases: TGTGCCAGTAGTATATCGCCTGGCCGCGGTACGCAGTATTTT. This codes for CASSISPGRGTQYF.

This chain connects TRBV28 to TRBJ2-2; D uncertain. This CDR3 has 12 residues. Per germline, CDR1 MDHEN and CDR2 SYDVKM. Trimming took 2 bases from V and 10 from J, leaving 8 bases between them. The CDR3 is CASSLVTAELFF. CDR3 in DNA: TGTGCCAGCAGTTTAGTGACTGCGGAGCTGTTTTTT.

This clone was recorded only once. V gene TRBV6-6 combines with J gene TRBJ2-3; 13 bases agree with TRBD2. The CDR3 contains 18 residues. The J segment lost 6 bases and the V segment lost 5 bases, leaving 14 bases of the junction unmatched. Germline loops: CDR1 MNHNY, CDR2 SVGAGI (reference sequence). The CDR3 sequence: CASSPSLTSGRAVDTQYF. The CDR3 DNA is TGTGCCAGCAGTCCTTCCCTAACTAGCGGGAGGGCCGTTGATACGCAGTATTTT.

CDR3 coding DNA: TGTGCCAGCAGCTCGGCGGGGGGGCCCGGAGATACGCAGTATTTT. It codes for CASSSAGGPGDTQYF. The chain uses TRBV5-4 and TRBJ2-3, with 9 bases lining up with TRBD2. Trimming at V came to 3 bases and at J to 5 bases, leaving 7 bases not matched to a gene. CDR1 and CDR2 from the germline V gene are SGHNT and YYREEE (reference sequence). The CDR3 spans 15 residues.

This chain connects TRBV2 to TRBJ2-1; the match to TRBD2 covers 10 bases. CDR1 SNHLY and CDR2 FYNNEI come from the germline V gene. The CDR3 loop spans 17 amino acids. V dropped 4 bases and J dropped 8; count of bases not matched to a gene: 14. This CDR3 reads CASSAPSGRGLWDEQFF. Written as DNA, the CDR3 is TGTGCCAGCAGTGCCCCCAGCGGGAGGGGCCTTTGGGATGAGCAGTTCTTC. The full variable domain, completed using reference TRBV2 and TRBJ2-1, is EPEVTQTPSHQVTQMGQEVILRCVPISNHLYFYWYRQILGQKVEFLVSFYNNEISEKSEIFDDQFSVERPDGSNFTLKIRSTKLEDSAMYFCASSAPSGRGLWDEQFFGPGTRLTVL.

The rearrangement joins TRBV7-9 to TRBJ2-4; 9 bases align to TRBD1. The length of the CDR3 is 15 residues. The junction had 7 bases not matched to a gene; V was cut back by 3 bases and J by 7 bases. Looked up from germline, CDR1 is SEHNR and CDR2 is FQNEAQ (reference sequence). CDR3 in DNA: TGTGCCAGCAGCTTCCAACCAACAGGGGGCAACATTCAGTACTTC. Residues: CASSFQPTGGNIQYF.

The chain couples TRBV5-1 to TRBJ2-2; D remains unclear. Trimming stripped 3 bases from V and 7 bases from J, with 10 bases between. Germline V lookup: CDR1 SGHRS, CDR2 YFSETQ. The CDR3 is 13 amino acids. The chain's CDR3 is CASSSQYYGELFF. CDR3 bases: TGCGCCAGCAGCTCTCAGTATTACGGGGAGCTGTTTTTT.

CDR3 loop: CASSPSGTGRYEQYF. The CDR3 DNA reads as TGTGCCAGCTCACCCTCCGGGACAGGGCGTTACGAGCAGTACTTC. V and J are TRBV18 and TRBJ2-7; TRBD1 agrees at 9 bases. V lost 3 bases and J lost 4; bases outside the gene matches: 7. Germline lookup yields CDR1 KGHSH and CDR2 LQKENI. The CDR3 consists of 15 residues.

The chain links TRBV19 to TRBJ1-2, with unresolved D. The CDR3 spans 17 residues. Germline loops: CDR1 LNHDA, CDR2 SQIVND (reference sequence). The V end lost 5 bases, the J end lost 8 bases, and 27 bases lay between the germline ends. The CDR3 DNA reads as TGTGCCAGTAGTGCCCTGGGCGGGCTGGACGGGTTATCCGGCTACACCTTC. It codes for CASSALGGLDGLSGYTF.

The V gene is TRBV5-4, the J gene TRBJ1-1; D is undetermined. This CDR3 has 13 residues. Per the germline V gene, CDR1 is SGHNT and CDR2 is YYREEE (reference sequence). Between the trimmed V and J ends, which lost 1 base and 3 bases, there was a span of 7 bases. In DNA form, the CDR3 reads TGTGCCAGCAGCTTGTCCGCGGACACTGAAGCTTTCTTT. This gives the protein CASSLSADTEAFF.

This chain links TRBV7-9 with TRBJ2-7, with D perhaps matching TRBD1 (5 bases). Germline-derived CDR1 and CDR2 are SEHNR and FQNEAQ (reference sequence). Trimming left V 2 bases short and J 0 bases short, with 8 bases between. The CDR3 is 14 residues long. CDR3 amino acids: CASSLTDNSYEQYF. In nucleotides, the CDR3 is TGTGCCAGCAGCTTAACGGACAACTCCTACGAGCAGTACTTC.

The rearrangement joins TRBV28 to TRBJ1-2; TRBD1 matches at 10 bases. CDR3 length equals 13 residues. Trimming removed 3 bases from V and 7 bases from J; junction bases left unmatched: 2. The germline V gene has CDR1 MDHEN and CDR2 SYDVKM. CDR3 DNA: TGTGCCAGCAGTTTCGGACAGGGGGGTGGCTACACCTTC. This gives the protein CASSFGQGGGYTF.

The CDR3 sequence is CASSPSGGETQYF. The CDR3, as DNA: TGTGCCAGCAGCCCATCCGGGGGGGAGACCCAGTACTTC. J is TRBJ2-5 and V is TRBV28; 7 positions match TRBD2. J lost 5 bases, V lost 6 bases, and 6 bases had no gene match. Germline CDR1 is MDHEN and CDR2 is SYDVKM. There are 13 residues in the CDR3.

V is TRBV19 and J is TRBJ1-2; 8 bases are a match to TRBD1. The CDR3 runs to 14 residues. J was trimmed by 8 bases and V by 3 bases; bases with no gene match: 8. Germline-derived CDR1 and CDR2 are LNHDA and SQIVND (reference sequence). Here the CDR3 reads CASSIPGQGRGYTF. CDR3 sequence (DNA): TGTGCCAGTAGTATCCCCGGACAGGGCCGAGGCTACACCTTC.

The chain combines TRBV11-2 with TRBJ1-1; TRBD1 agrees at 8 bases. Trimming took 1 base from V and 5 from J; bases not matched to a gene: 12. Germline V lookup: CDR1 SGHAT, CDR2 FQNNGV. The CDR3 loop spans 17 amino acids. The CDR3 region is CASSLGAGYRGKTEAFF. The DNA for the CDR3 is TGTGCCAGCAGCTTAGGCGCGGGGTACAGGGGGAAAACTGAAGCTTTCTTT.

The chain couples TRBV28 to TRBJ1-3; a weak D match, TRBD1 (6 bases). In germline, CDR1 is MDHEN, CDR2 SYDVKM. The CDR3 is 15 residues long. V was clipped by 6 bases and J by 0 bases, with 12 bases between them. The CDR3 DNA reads TGTGCCAGCAGCTACAGGGTAGACTCTGGAAACACCATATATTTT. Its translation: CASSYRVDSGNTIYF.

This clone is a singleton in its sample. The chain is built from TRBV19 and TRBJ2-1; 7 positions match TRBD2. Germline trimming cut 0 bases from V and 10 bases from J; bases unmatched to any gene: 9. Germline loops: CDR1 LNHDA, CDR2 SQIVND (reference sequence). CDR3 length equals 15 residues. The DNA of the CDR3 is TGTGCCAGTAGTATAGAGCTAGCGGCACCGGGGGAGCAGTTCTTC. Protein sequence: CASSIELAAPGEQFF.

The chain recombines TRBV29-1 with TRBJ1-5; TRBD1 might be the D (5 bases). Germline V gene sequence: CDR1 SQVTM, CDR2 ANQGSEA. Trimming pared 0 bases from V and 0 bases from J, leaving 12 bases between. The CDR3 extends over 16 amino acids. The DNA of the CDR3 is TGCAGCGTTGAAGATCAGGGCCGGTATAGCAATCAGCCCCAGCATTTT. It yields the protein CSVEDQGRYSNQPQHF.

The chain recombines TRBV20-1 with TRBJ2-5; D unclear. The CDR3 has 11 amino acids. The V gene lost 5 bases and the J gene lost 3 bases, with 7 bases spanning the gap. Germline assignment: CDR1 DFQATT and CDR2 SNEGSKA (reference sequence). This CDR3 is CSALAKETQYF. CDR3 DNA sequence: TGCAGTGCTTTAGCCAAAGAGACCCAGTACTTC.

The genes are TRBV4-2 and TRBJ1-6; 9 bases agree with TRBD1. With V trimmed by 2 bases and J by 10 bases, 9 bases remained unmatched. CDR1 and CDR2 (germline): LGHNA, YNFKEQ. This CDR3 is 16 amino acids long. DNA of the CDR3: TGTGCCAGCAGCCAACTACAGGGGGCGCCGGCCTCACCCCTCCACTTT. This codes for CASSQLQGAPASPLHF.

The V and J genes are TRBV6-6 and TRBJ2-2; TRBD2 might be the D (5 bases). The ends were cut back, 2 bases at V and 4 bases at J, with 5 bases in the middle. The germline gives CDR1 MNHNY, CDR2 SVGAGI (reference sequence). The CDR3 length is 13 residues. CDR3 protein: CASSYGSTGELFF. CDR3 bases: TGTGCCAGCAGTTACGGGAGCACCGGGGAGCTGTTTTTT.

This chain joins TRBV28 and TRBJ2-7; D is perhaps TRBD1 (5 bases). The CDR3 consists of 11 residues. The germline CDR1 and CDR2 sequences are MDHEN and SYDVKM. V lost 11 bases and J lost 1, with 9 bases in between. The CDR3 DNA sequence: TGTGCCGTTAGGGGTTCCTACGAGCAGTACTTC. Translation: CAVRGSYEQYF.

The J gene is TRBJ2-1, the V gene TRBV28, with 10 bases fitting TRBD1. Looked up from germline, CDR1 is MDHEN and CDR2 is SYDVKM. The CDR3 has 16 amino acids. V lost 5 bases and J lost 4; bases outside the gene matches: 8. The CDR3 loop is CASSIRQGARYNEQFF. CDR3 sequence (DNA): TGTGCCAGCAGTATAAGACAGGGGGCGCGGTACAATGAGCAGTTCTTC.

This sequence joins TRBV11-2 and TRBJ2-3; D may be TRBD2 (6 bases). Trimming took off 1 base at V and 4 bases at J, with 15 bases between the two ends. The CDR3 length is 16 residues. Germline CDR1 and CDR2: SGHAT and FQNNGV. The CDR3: CASSLATAGRADTQYF. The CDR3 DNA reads TGTGCCAGCAGCTTAGCTACTGCGGGACGAGCAGATACGCAGTATTTT. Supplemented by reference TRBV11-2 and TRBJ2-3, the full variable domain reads EAGVAQSPRYKIIEKRQSVAFWCNPISGHATLYWYQQILGQGPKLLIQFQNNGVVDDSQLPKDRFSAERLKGVDSTLKIQPAKLEDSAVYLCASSLATAGRADTQYFGPGTRLTVL.

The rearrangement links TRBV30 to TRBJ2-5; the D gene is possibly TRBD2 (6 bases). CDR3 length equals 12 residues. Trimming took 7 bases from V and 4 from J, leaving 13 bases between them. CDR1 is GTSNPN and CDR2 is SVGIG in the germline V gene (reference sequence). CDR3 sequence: CASRRAGETQYF. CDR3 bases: TGTGCCTCCCGGAGGGCTGGAGAGACCCAGTACTTC.